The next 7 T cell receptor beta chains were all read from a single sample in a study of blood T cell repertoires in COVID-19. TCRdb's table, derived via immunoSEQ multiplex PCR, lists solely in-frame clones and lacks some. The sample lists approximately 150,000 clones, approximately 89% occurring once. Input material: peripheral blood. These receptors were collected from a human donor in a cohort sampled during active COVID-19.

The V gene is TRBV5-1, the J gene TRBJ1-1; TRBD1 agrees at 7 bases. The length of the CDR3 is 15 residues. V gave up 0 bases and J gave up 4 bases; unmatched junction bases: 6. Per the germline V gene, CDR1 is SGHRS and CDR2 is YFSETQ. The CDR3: CASSLGGGEATEAFF. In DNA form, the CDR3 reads TGCGCCAGCAGCTTGGGAGGGGGCGAGGCCACTGAAGCTTTCTTT.

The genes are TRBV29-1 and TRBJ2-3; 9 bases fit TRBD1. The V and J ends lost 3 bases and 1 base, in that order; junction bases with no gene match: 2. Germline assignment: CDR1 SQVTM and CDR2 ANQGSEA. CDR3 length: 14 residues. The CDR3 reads CSVDRTGGTDTQYF. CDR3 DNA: TGCAGCGTTGACCGGACAGGGGGCACAGATACGCAGTATTTT.

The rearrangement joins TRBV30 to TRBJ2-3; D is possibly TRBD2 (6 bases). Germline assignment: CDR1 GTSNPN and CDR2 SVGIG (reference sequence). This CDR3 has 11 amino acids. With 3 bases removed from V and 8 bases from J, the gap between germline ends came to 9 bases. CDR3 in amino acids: CAWRPGGTQYF. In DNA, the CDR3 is TGTGCCTGGAGGCCCGGGGGTACGCAGTATTTT.

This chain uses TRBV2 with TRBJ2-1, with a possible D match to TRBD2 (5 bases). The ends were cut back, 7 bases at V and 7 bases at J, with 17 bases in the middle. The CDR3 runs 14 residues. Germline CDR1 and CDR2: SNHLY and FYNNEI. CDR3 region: CASTRGPLWNEQFF. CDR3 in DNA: TGTGCCAGCACCCGAGGGCCCCTATGGAATGAGCAGTTCTTC.

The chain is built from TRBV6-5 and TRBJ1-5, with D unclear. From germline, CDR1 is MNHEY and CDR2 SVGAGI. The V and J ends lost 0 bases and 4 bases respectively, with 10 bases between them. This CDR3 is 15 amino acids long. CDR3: CASSYSAGRNQPQHF. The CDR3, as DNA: TGTGCCAGCAGTTACTCGGCGGGCCGGAATCAGCCCCAGCATTTT.

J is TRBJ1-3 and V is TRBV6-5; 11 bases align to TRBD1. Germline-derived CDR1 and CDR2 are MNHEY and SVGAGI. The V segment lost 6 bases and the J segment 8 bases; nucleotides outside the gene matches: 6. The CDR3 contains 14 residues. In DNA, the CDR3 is TGTGCCAGCAGCCCGGGACAGGGGGTCTACACCATATATTTT. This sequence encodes CASSPGQGVYTIYF.

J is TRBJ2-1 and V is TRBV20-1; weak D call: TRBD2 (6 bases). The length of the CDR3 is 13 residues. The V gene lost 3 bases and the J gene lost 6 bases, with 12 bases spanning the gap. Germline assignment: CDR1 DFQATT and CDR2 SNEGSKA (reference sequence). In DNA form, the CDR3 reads TGCAGTGCTAGTTTAATAGCGGTCAATGAGCAGTTCTTC. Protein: CSASLIAVNEQFF.